This T cell receptor beta chain was observed in a study of T cells in tuberculosis (dated by TCRdb to 2017 to 2018). Background on the whole study: The study combined CD1B tetramers and high-throughput TCR immunosequencing to characterize T cells specific for the mycobacterial lipid antigen glucose monomycolate (GMM).

After being thawed and rested overnight, PBMC were stained with GMM-loaded CD1B tetramer, a Live/Dead dye and anti-CD3, and were then sorted on a FACS Aria II. The CD1B tetramers were loaded with C32 glucose monomycolate that had been purified from Rhodococcus equi. Before cryopreservation, the PBMC used for tetramer sorting had been depleted of CD14-expressing monocytes for a separate study. From each donor, some 100,000 tetramer-negative cells were also sorted and analyzed side by side with the tetramer-positive cells. Antigen-specific T cells were sorted from several healthy South African adults using GMM-loaded CD1B tetramers. Points the paper makes about the study in general: T cells binding the CD1B-GMM tetramer with low affinity may have been missed by the stringent sort gate.

Because TCR-alpha and TCR-beta chains were sequenced unpaired, no chain pairing information was available. TCR libraries were generated with the immunoSEQ multiplex PCR assay, using TCR-beta and/or TCR-alpha/delta assays for each sample. The amplified TCR libraries were sequenced on the Illumina high-throughput platform. As for how the authors treated the data: Clustering and dimensionality reduction relied on pairwise TCRdist distances among GMM-specific receptors from T cells that were either sorted ex vivo or expanded in vitro. Sequence motifs, defined by gene usage and CDR3 content, were tested for enrichment in tetramer-positive compared with tetramer-negative populations. TCRdb took this table from immuneACCESS and kept in-frame rearrangements with V and J called. Such tables lack part of the clones; where checked against another copy, unresolved V genes explain under half of the gap, and the rest is unexplained. V, J and clone size derive from that table, while D and trimming were established from the DNA sequence. The sample data list roughly 59,000 clones, and about 76% of these were observed just once. The ten biggest clones cover around 13% of the sample.

This clone was seen just once. Qualities for individual bases were not recorded, and no much larger clone is one base off. This receptor was obtained from an adult woman with latent tuberculosis. Sequenced sample: CD1b-GMM tetramer-negative cells sorted from PBMCs. The cell subset or site tag for this specimen amounts to: T cells not binding CD1B-GMM tetramer, sorted from same donor.

The nucleotide sequence reads TGTGCCAGCAGGCCGGGACAGGGTCTCGCTGAAGCTTTCTTT. Its protein product is CASRPGQGLAEAFF. The chain employs TRBV28 and TRBJ1-1, and 9 bases in between align with TRBD1. Trimmed from V: 6 bases; trimmed from J: 6 bases; junction bases lacking a gene match: 8. The CDR3, cysteine through phenylalanine, is 14 amino acids long. The kept DNA is CDR3 alone, 42 bases in frame from the first base. According to the germline V gene, CDR1 reads MDHEN and CDR2 reads SYDVKM.